Each of the 32 T cell receptor beta chains below was sequenced from the same sample in a study of T cell responses to AZD1222 COVID-19 vaccine. Profiled with immunoSEQ multiplex PCR; TCRdb holds only in-frame clones, not every one. The sample contains over 130,000 clones, 75% to 90% of which appear only once. Material: peripheral blood, obtained on day 0 of AZD1222 vaccination. All receptors derive from an adult in good health.

This clone occurred a few times. The identical CDR3 is also encoded by other nucleotide sequences in the sample. The rearrangement links TRBV6-4 to TRBJ2-3; 11 bases map to TRBD2. V shed 0 bases, J shed 1 base, and the junction held 0 bases outside the gene matches. There are 16 residues in the CDR3. CDR1 and CDR2 (germline): MRHNA, SNTAGT. The chain's CDR3 is CASSDSSGGGTDTQYF. The CDR3 bases are TGTGCCAGCAGTGACTCTAGCGGGGGGGGCACAGATACGCAGTATTTT.

This chain uses TRBV28 with TRBJ2-7; D remains unclear. V lost 3 bases, J lost 5 bases, and 5 bases lay in between. Looked up from germline, CDR1 is MDHEN and CDR2 is SYDVKM. This CDR3 spans 11 amino acids. The CDR3 reads CASSFLDEQYF. The CDR3 DNA sequence: TGTGCCAGCAGTTTTCTGGACGAGCAGTACTTC.

V gene TRBV30 combines with J gene TRBJ1-1; D remains ambiguous. The germline V gene has CDR1 GTSNPN and CDR2 SVGIG (reference sequence). The CDR3 sequence is 14 residues long. With 5 bases removed from V and 0 bases from J, the gap between germline ends came to 13 bases. CDR3 DNA sequence: TGTGCCTGGGTAGACTGGGATCTGAACACTGAAGCTTTCTTT. Translating gives CAWVDWDLNTEAFF. Filled out from reference TRBV30 and TRBJ1-1, the complete variable domain reads SQTIHQWPATLVQPVGSPLSLECTVEGTSNPNLYWYRQAAGRGLQLLFYSVGIGQISSEVPQNLSASRPQDRQFILSSKKLLLSDSGFYLCAWVDWDLNTEAFFGQGTRLTVV.

The chain joins TRBV5-4 to TRBJ1-2; D perhaps matches TRBD1 (6 bases). Between the trimmed V and J ends, which lost 3 bases and 6 bases, there was a span of 6 bases. This CDR3 is 11 amino acids long. CDR1 and CDR2 from the germline V gene are SGHNT and YYREEE (reference sequence). CDR3 in amino acids: CASSSGDGYTF. In nucleotides, the CDR3 is TGTGCCAGCAGCTCAGGGGATGGCTACACCTTC.

The chain recombines TRBV7-9 with TRBJ2-7; D is uncertain. The CDR3 has 14 residues. The V end lost 5 bases, the J end lost 2 bases, and 13 bases lay between the germline ends. Germline V gene data show CDR1 as SEHNR and CDR2 as FQNEAQ (reference sequence). The CDR3 reads CASSPPRVPYEQYF. Here the CDR3 DNA reads TGTGCCAGCAGCCCACCCCGGGTGCCCTACGAGCAGTACTTC. Full variable domain (rest looked up from reference TRBV7-9 and TRBJ2-7): DTGVSQNPRHKITKRGQNVTFRCDPISEHNRLYWYRQTLGQGPEFLTYFQNEAQLEKSRLLSDRFSAERPKGSFSTLEIQRTEQGDSAMYLCASSPPRVPYEQYFGPGTRLTVT.

The V gene is TRBV18, the J gene TRBJ1-5; 7 bases match TRBD1. The length of the CDR3 is 16 residues. Germline-derived CDR1 and CDR2 are KGHSH and LQKENI. Germline trimming cut 1 base from V and 4 bases from J; bases unmatched to any gene: 7. The CDR3, as DNA: TGTGCCAGCTCACCACTTAGGGCAGGGGGAAATCAGCCCCAGCATTTT. Translating it yields CASSPLRAGGNQPQHF.

This clone was seen only a few times. V usage is TRBV11-3 and J usage is TRBJ1-4; no reliable D call. The germline CDR1 and CDR2 sequences are SGHNT and YENEEA. The CDR3 spans 17 residues. Trimming shortened V by 3 bases and J by 0 bases, and 14 bases separated the two germline ends. In DNA, the CDR3 is TGTGCCAGCAGCTTGGTCGGCAATATCTCAACTAATGAAAAACTGTTTTTT. Its protein product is CASSLVGNISTNEKLFF.

The count of this clone is one. The rearrangement links TRBV5-5 to TRBJ1-2; D remains unclear. The germline CDR1 and CDR2 sequences are SGHKS and YYEKEE (reference sequence). The V end lost 3 bases, the J end lost 3 bases, and 6 bases lay between the germline ends. The length of the CDR3 is 12 residues. This chain's CDR3 is CASSSYYYGYTF. The CDR3 DNA sequence: TGTGCCAGCAGCTCATATTACTATGGCTACACCTTC.

The chain carries TRBV12-1 and TRBJ1-5. TRBV12-1 corresponds to a pseudogene. CDR3 length: 16 amino acids. In nucleotides, the CDR3 is TGTGCCAGCAGCTGGGGTCTTCCGGGTTGCAATCAGCCCCAGCATTTT. It codes for CASSWGLPGCNQPQHF.

This chain joins TRBV5-8 and TRBJ2-5; D gene unclear. V was shortened by 5 bases and J by 2 bases, with 7 bases between the two germline ends. Germline lookup yields CDR1 SGHTS and CDR2 YDEGEE. The CDR3 loop spans 12 amino acids. CDR3 residues: CASSPGQETQYF. Here the CDR3 DNA reads TGTGCCAGCAGTCCCGGGCAAGAGACCCAGTACTTC.

This sequence joins TRBV4-2 and TRBJ2-3; a possible D gene is TRBD2 (6 bases). V lost 4 bases to trimming and J lost 1 base, with 12 bases between them. In germline, CDR1 is LGHNA, CDR2 YNFKEQ. The CDR3 loop spans 15 amino acids. The CDR3 coding sequence is TGTGCCAGCAGCCCCCGGGGGACCGGCACAGATACGCAGTATTTT. Translated, it gives CASSPRGTGTDTQYF.

The genes are TRBV3-1 (or the pseudogene TRBV3-2) and TRBJ1-2; D gene unclear. V lost 0 bases and J lost 7, with 15 bases in between. Per germline, CDR1 LGHDT and CDR2 YNNKEL (reference sequence). CDR3 length equals 15 residues. CDR3 region: CASSQEARPVGGYTF. The CDR3, as DNA: TGTGCCAGCAGCCAAGAGGCCCGACCGGTGGGTGGCTACACCTTC.

This clone was seen a handful of times. The chain has TRBV4-1 and TRBJ2-1; D ambiguous. The CDR3 runs 16 residues. V lost 0 bases to trimming and J lost 0 bases, with 9 bases between them. Germline assignment: CDR1 MGHRA and CDR2 YSYEKL. DNA for the CDR3: TGCGCCAGCAGCCAAGATAGGGCCCTCTCCTACAATGAGCAGTTCTTC. Protein product: CASSQDRALSYNEQFF.

The rearrangement links TRBV3-1 (or the pseudogene TRBV3-2) to TRBJ2-3, with a possible D match to TRBD2 (5 bases). This CDR3 is built from 17 residues. Germline CDR1 is LGHDT and CDR2 is YNNKEL (reference sequence). V was trimmed by 4 bases and J by 6 bases, leaving 23 bases between them. The CDR3 nucleotides are TGTGCCAGCAGCCCCCTCGGGCCCACTAGTACCATCGATACGCAGTATTTT. It codes for CASSPLGPTSTIDTQYF.

The chain joins TRBV9 to TRBJ2-5; 12 bases line up with TRBD2. CDR3 length equals 15 residues. Trimming cost V 6 bases and J 5 bases; bases outside gene matches: 8. Germline V lookup: CDR1 SGDLS, CDR2 YYNGEE. CDR3 protein: CASNMGLAGGETQYF. DNA of the CDR3: TGTGCCAGCAATATGGGACTAGCGGGCGGGGAGACCCAGTACTTC. Variable domain in full (rest from reference TRBV9 and TRBJ2-5): DSGVTQTPKHLITATGQRVTLRCSPRSGDLSVYWYQQSLDQGLQFLIQYYNGEERAKGNILERFSAQQFPDLHSELNLSSLELGDSALYFCASNMGLAGGETQYFGPGTRLLVL.

This chain connects TRBV3-1 (or the pseudogene TRBV3-2) to TRBJ2-5, with a possible D match to TRBD1 (5 bases). CDR3 length: 18 amino acids. V was cut by 5 bases and J by 2 bases, with 24 bases left in between. The germline CDR1 and CDR2 sequences are LGHDT and YNNKEL (reference sequence). The CDR3 bases are TGTGCCAGCAGCGCTTGGCTCAGGGATATTGTGACTCAAGAGACCCAGTACTTC. It specifies CASSAWLRDIVTQETQYF.

The chain joins TRBV14 to TRBJ1-2; 8 nucleotides line up with TRBD1. V lost 8 bases and J lost 7; bases outside the gene matches: 6. CDR3 length equals 12 residues. In germline, CDR1 is SGHDN, CDR2 FVKESK. The chain's CDR3 is CASSQGGSGYTF. The CDR3 coding sequence is TGTGCCAGCTCACAGGGGGGCAGTGGCTACACCTTC. The complete variable domain, with remaining parts taken from reference TRBV14 and TRBJ1-2, reads EAGVTQFPSHSVIEKGQTVTLRCDPISGHDNLYWYRRVMGKEIKFLLHFVKESKQDESGMPNNRFLAERTGGTYSTLKVQPAELEDSGVYFCASSQGGSGYTFGSGTRLTVV.

The chain joins TRBV2 to TRBJ1-1; no clear D gene. V was trimmed by 4 bases and J by 7 bases, leaving 10 bases between them. Germline V gene sequence: CDR1 SNHLY, CDR2 FYNNEI. This CDR3 spans 12 amino acids. The CDR3 DNA is TGTGCCAGCAGTGTTGTGGATATTGAAGCTTTCTTT. It translates to CASSVVDIEAFF.

V gene TRBV27 combines with J gene TRBJ1-2, with 12 bases lining up with TRBD1. CDR1 MNHEY and CDR2 SMNVEV come from the germline V gene (reference sequence). Germline trimming cut 5 bases from V and 5 bases from J; bases unmatched to any gene: 12. The CDR3 is 17 amino acids. DNA for the CDR3: TGTGCCAGCAGTCCCGGGACAGGGGGCAGGGGTCCATATGGCTACACCTTC. Translation: CASSPGTGGRGPYGYTF.

This CDR3 is CAWRPRQGTNEKLFF. The CDR3 region has the DNA TGTGCCTGGAGGCCCCGACAGGGTACTAATGAAAAACTGTTTTTT. The genes are TRBV30 and TRBJ1-4; 7 bases are shared with TRBD1. CDR1 and CDR2 from the germline V gene are GTSNPN and SVGIG (reference sequence). The CDR3 totals 15 residues. After removal of 3 bases from V and 2 bases from J, the junction contained 6 bases not matched to a gene.

The V and J genes are TRBV28 and TRBJ2-7, with D hard to call. CDR3 length: 14 residues. Looked up from germline, CDR1 is MDHEN and CDR2 is SYDVKM. Deletions cut 4 bases from V and 6 bases from J, with 16 bases between. CDR3 DNA sequence: TGTGCCAGCAGTTCCCCTCTGGGCCCCTCCGAGCAGTACTTC. It translates to CASSSPLGPSEQYF.

This clone has at least ten counts. The DNA of the CDR3 is TGTGCCAGCAGTGAACTTGGGACTAGCGGCTACAATGAGCAGTTCTTC. It is translated as CASSELGTSGYNEQFF. The chain carries TRBV2 and TRBJ2-1; 11 bases are shared with TRBD2. The germline V gene has CDR1 SNHLY and CDR2 FYNNEI. V lost 2 bases, J lost 3 bases, and 3 bases stayed unmatched. The length of the CDR3 is 16 residues.

Note on this clone: Other DNA sequences in the same sample also yield this CDR3. V is TRBV6-5 and J is TRBJ1-3; D remains ambiguous. Germline V CDR1 and CDR2: MNHEY, SVGAGI. The ends were cut back, 0 bases at V and 0 bases at J, with 9 bases in the middle. This CDR3 region has 16 residues. The CDR3 region is CASSYSRSSSGNTIYF. The CDR3 DNA sequence: TGTGCCAGCAGTTACTCTCGGTCGAGCTCTGGAAACACCATATATTTT.

The rearrangement joins TRBV15 to TRBJ2-2, with 14 bases matching TRBD2. Germline values: CDR1 LNHNV, CDR2 YYDKDF (reference sequence). The V and J ends lost 3 bases and 4 bases, in that order; junction bases with no gene match: 1. This CDR3 is 16 amino acids long. The CDR3 sequence is CATSRGTSGGTGELFF. As DNA, the CDR3 is TGTGCCACCAGCAGGGGGACTAGCGGGGGCACCGGGGAGCTGTTTTTT.

The rearrangement links TRBV28 to TRBJ2-2; weak D call: TRBD1 (8 bases). CDR3 length equals 16 residues. Germline CDR1 MDHEN, CDR2 SYDVKM. V was cut by 3 bases and J by 5 bases, with 16 bases left in between. CDR3 DNA sequence: TGTGCCAGCAGTTTGAACCCACAGGGGGGGACCGGGGAGCTGTTTTTT. Translated: CASSLNPQGGTGELFF.

The chain recombines TRBV5-1 with TRBJ1-1, with 8 bases identical to TRBD1. Per germline, CDR1 SGHRS and CDR2 YFSETQ. With V trimmed by 10 bases and J by 4 bases, 3 bases remained unmatched. This CDR3 has 11 amino acids. CDR3 loop: CASRGRTEAFF. As DNA, the CDR3 is TGCGCCTCCAGGGGGCGCACTGAAGCTTTCTTT.

V and J are TRBV28 and TRBJ2-5; D remains unclear. Between the trimmed V and J ends, which lost 6 bases and 1 base, there was a span of 12 bases. Germline CDR1 is MDHEN and CDR2 is SYDVKM. This CDR3 is built from 14 residues. The CDR3 nucleotides are TGTGCCAGCAGCAGAGGTGGGCCCCAAGAGACCCAGTACTTC. Translating it yields CASSRGGPQETQYF.

This clone showed up just a few times. The genes are TRBV6-5 and TRBJ2-1; 9 nucleotides match TRBD2. Germline loops: CDR1 MNHEY, CDR2 SVGAGI. The V gene end was trimmed by 5 bases and the J gene end by 3 bases; junction bases not matched to a gene: 5. The CDR3 runs 15 residues. CDR3 region: CASSMLAGDYNEQFF. DNA for the CDR3: TGTGCCAGCAGTATGTTAGCGGGGGACTACAATGAGCAGTTCTTC.

The V and J genes are TRBV15 and TRBJ1-2; a possible D gene is TRBD1 (5 bases). V was pared by 4 bases and J by 4 bases, with 13 bases between. Germline CDR1 reads LNHNV; CDR2 reads YYDKDF (reference sequence). The CDR3 length is 14 residues. CDR3 sequence reads: CATSIYTGPYGYTF. The CDR3 bases are TGTGCCACCAGCATATATACAGGACCCTATGGCTACACCTTC.

The rearrangement joins TRBV12-3 or TRBV12-4 to TRBJ1-6; no firm D call. V was cut by 6 bases and J by 9 bases, with 9 bases left in between. This CDR3 spans 12 amino acids. Written as DNA, the CDR3 is TGTGCCAGCAGGGATCCTGGTTCACCCCTCCACTTT. This sequence encodes CASRDPGSPLHF.

This clone showed up just once. The chain is built from TRBV9 and TRBJ2-1, with 9 positions matching TRBD1. The V gene end was trimmed by 0 bases and the J gene end by 7 bases; junction bases not matched to a gene: 5. The CDR3 covers 15 residues. Germline V CDR1 and CDR2: SGDLS, YYNGEE. CDR3 coding DNA: TGTGCCAGCAGCGTAGGGGGACAGGGCTTGAATGAGCAGTTCTTC. Translated: CASSVGGQGLNEQFF.

The chain combines TRBV30 with TRBJ1-1; TRBD1 agrees at 11 bases. This CDR3 contains 13 residues. Germline V gene data show CDR1 as GTSNPN and CDR2 as SVGIG (reference sequence). V gave up 5 bases and J gave up 5 bases; unmatched junction bases: 4. The CDR3, as DNA: TGTGCCTGGCCGGGACAGGGGGAAACTGAAGCTTTCTTT. Its protein product is CAWPGQGETEAFF. Looking up the rest from reference TRBV30 and TRBJ1-1 gives the full variable domain: SQTIHQWPATLVQPVGSPLSLECTVEGTSNPNLYWYRQAAGRGLQLLFYSVGIGQISSEVPQNLSASRPQDRQFILSSKKLLLSDSGFYLCAWPGQGETEAFFGQGTRLTVV.